This T cell receptor beta chain was found in a study of post-analysis software for immune sequencing data. Study-wide context: Secondary progressive, relapsing-remitting and progressive-relapsing multiple sclerosis were among the included disease courses. Study-wide findings and caveats: There was significantly lower normalized Chao1 diversity in multiple sclerosis patients than in controls. Five TRBV segments, including TRBV5-6, TRBV5-1 and TRBV20-1, were more frequent in patients than controls.

CDR1 and CDR2 from the germline V gene are DFQATT and SNEGSKA (reference sequence). Trimming shortened V by 0 bases and J by 2 bases, and 8 bases separated the two germline ends. This CDR3 spans 14 amino acids. In its sample, this clonotype was seen once. Its antigen is not identified. Unique molecular identifiers had been added to the TCR beta cDNA libraries. Input amounts of roughly 0.9 to 10 million T cells were used. These gave roughly 0.5 million cDNA molecules, so each molecule approximated one T cell. TCRdb re-called the PCR reads with MiXCR, one entry per CDR3 protein. The repertoire has 450,000 to 650,000 distinct CDR3 sequences, roughly 45% of them found once; the top ten carry around 1.7%.

The sequenced sample consisted of blood. This TCR derives from a girl aged 10 to 17 with multiple sclerosis. This chain joins TRBV20-1 and TRBJ1-5; D gene unclear. The CDR3 DNA reads as TGCAGTGCTAGAGATCCTGCACGCAATCAGCCCCAGCATTTT. It yields the protein CSARDPARNQPQHF.